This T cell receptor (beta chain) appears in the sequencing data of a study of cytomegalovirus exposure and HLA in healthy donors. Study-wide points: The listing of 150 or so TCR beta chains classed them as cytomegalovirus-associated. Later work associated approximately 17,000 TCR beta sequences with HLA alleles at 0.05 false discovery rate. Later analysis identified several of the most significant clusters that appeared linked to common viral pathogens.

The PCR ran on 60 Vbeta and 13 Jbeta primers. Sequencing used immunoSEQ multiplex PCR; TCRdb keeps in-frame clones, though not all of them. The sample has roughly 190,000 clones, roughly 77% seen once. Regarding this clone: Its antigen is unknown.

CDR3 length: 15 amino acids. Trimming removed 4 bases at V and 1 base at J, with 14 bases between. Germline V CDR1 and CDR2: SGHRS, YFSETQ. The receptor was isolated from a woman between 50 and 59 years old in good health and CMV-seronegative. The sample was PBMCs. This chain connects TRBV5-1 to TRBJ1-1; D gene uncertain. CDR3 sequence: CASSPAGVGNTEAFF. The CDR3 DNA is TGCGCCAGCAGCCCAGCCGGAGTGGGGAACACTGAAGCTTTCTTT.